The 19 T cell receptor beta chains below all came from one sample that was sequenced in a study of cytomegalovirus exposure and HLA in healthy donors. The PCR ran on 60 Vbeta and 13 Jbeta primers. The repertoire was sequenced with immunoSEQ multiplex PCR; TCRdb's copy has only in-frame clones and lacks some. The repertoire has 150,000 to 200,000 clones, approximately 80% of them found once; the top ten carry 7% to 9.5%. Sequenced: PBMCs. The receptor set was obtained from a male donor in good health and CMV-seropositive.

This chain connects TRBV6-5 to TRBJ2-5; TRBD2 might be the D (7 bases). The V gene's germline CDR1 is MNHEY and CDR2 SVGAGI. Trimming removed 2 bases from V and 5 bases from J, with 15 bases in between. The CDR3 length is 15 residues. CDR3 loop: CASSYAAGAGETQYF. Written as DNA, the CDR3 is TGTGCCAGCAGTTACGCGGCGGGGGCGGGGGAGACCCAGTACTTC.

The V and J genes are TRBV4-3 and TRBJ2-1; D is undetermined. The germline CDR1 and CDR2 sequences are LGHNA and YSLEER. CDR3 length: 12 residues. V lost 5 bases and J lost 7, with 9 bases in between. The CDR3 DNA reads TGCGCCAGCAGCGAAGGTCTTAATGAGCAGTTCTTC. Its protein is CASSEGLNEQFF.

This clone was recorded only once. This sequence joins TRBV19 and TRBJ1-1; D remains unclear. Trimming left V 6 bases short and J 1 base short, with 9 bases between. CDR1 is LNHDA and CDR2 is SQIVND in the germline V gene (reference sequence). This CDR3 contains 13 residues. CDR3: CASSLIQNTEAFF. The CDR3, as DNA: TGTGCCAGTAGCTTGATACAGAACACTGAAGCTTTCTTT. Filled out from reference TRBV19 and TRBJ1-1, the complete variable domain reads DGGITQSPKYLFRKEGQNVTLSCEQNLNHDAMYWYRQDPGQGLRLIYYSQIVNDFQKGDIAEGYSVSREKKESFPLTVTSAQKNPTAFYLCASSLIQNTEAFFGQGTRLTVV.

The V and J genes are TRBV9 and TRBJ2-3, with D perhaps TRBD2 (6 bases). The germline V gene encodes CDR1 SGDLS and CDR2 YYNGEE. V shed 2 bases and J shed 6 bases, with 10 bases lying between them. There are 13 residues in the CDR3. CDR3 nucleotide sequence: TGTGCCAGCAGCGTGAGCGGGTCGGATACGCAGTATTTT. The encoded protein is CASSVSGSDTQYF.

The rearrangement joins TRBV4-1 to TRBJ1-2; TRBD1 matches at 7 bases. Looked up from germline, CDR1 is MGHRA and CDR2 is YSYEKL. The CDR3 sequence is 18 residues long. V shed 4 bases, J shed 4 bases, and the junction held 18 bases outside the gene matches. CDR3 region: CASSPWSETGLAGYGYTF. The CDR3 region has the DNA TGCGCCAGCAGCCCCTGGAGCGAGACAGGGTTGGCGGGCTATGGCTACACCTTC.

The rearrangement links TRBV6-1 to TRBJ1-2; TRBD1 agrees at 7 bases. The CDR3 has 14 amino acids. Per the germline V gene, CDR1 is MNHNS and CDR2 is SASEGT. V was clipped by 6 bases and J by 4 bases; unmatched bases: 8. The DNA of the CDR3 is TGTGCCAGCAGCGTAGGACAGGAAGTCTATGGCTACACCTTC. As protein: CASSVGQEVYGYTF.

This sequence joins TRBV7-9 and TRBJ2-7; D uncertain. The CDR3 is 15 residues long. The ends were cut back, 5 bases at V and 3 bases at J, with 17 bases in the middle. Germline V gene lookup returns CDR1 SEHNR and CDR2 FQNEAQ (reference sequence). CDR3 sequence reads: CASSRRPPQGYEQYF. As DNA, the CDR3 is TGTGCCAGCAGCCGGAGACCCCCCCAAGGCTACGAGCAGTACTTC.

The chain links TRBV18 to TRBJ1-2; the match to TRBD1 covers 7 bases. V dropped 3 bases and J dropped 3; count of bases not matched to a gene: 1. The CDR3 length is 13 residues. CDR1 and CDR2 from the germline V gene are KGHSH and LQKENI. CDR3 sequence reads: CASSPQGDYGYTF. The CDR3 nucleotides read TGTGCCAGCTCACCCCAGGGGGACTATGGCTACACCTTC. Together with reference TRBV18 and TRBJ1-2, the CDR3 gives the full variable domain: NAGVMQNPRHLVRRRGQEARLRCSPMKGHSHVYWYRQLPEEGLKFMVYLQKENIIDESGMPKERFSAEFPKEGPSILRIQQVVRGDSAAYFCASSPQGDYGYTFGSGTRLTVV.

This sequence joins TRBV5-1 and TRBJ1-2; D possibly corresponds to TRBD1 (5 bases). CDR1 SGHRS and CDR2 YFSETQ come from the germline V gene. The CDR3 length is 15 residues. V was shortened by 0 bases and J by 0 bases, with 9 bases between the two germline ends. The CDR3 DNA sequence: TGCGCCAGCAGCTTGGGCGGGGCGGCTAACTATGGCTACACCTTC. This gives the protein CASSLGGAANYGYTF.

This clone has a single count. The V call is TRBV4-3, the J call TRBJ2-7; a weak D match, TRBD2 (5 bases). The CDR3 extends over 13 amino acids. Germline loops: CDR1 LGHNA, CDR2 YSLEER. Trimming removed 1 base from V and 3 bases from J, with 7 bases in between. CDR3 sequence reads: CASSQAGNYEQYF. CDR3 nucleotide sequence: TGCGCCAGCAGCCAAGCGGGGAACTACGAGCAGTACTTC.

The rearrangement links TRBV10-3 to TRBJ2-5; 9 positions match TRBD2. CDR1 is ENHRY, CDR2 SYGVKD, per germline. The ends lost 5 bases at V and 5 bases at J; junction bases unmatched: 9. The length of the CDR3 is 15 residues. The CDR3 DNA follows: TGTGCCATCAGTCCACTGCGGGGGGGCTGGGAGACCCAGTACTTC. This sequence encodes CAISPLRGGWETQYF.

The chain employs TRBV28 and TRBJ1-4; 8 bases are a match to TRBD1. The CDR3 length is 15 residues. Germline CDR1 and CDR2: MDHEN and SYDVKM. With V trimmed by 6 bases and J by 4 bases, 7 bases remained unmatched. The CDR3 sequence is CASSPLGQGNEKLFF. The CDR3 nucleotides are TGTGCCAGCAGCCCACTTGGACAGGGTAATGAAAAACTGTTTTTT. The full variable domain, its missing parts supplied by reference TRBV28 and TRBJ1-4, is DVKVTQSSRYLVKRTGEKVFLECVQDMDHENMFWYRQDPGLGLRLIYFSYDVKMKEKGDIPEGYSVSREKKERFSLILESASTNQTSMYLCASSPLGQGNEKLFFGSGTQLSVL.

The chain uses TRBV15 and TRBJ2-2; D gene ambiguous. The germline V gene has CDR1 LNHNV and CDR2 YYDKDF (reference sequence). Trimming cost V 0 bases and J 1 base, with 12 bases left between them. This CDR3 has 17 amino acids. CDR3 region: CATSRDPIPGNTGELFF. In nucleotides, the CDR3 is TGTGCCACCAGCAGAGATCCTATTCCGGGGAACACCGGGGAGCTGTTTTTT.

This chain links TRBV27 with TRBJ2-3; TRBD1 is a possible D gene (5 bases). The CDR3 covers 14 residues. V lost 6 bases and J lost 6, with 16 bases in between. From germline, CDR1 is MNHEY and CDR2 SMNVEV (reference sequence). The CDR3 DNA is TGTGCCAGCAGCATAAGGGGTCCCCCCGATACGCAGTATTTT. Encoded protein: CASSIRGPPDTQYF.

This clone was counted once. The chain uses TRBV29-1 and TRBJ2-7, with a possible D match to TRBD2 (6 bases). V was cut by 6 bases and J by 5 bases, with 17 bases left in between. The CDR3 covers 13 residues. Per the germline V gene, CDR1 is SQVTM and CDR2 is ANQGSEA. CDR3 region: CSVRRRAANEQYF. The CDR3 DNA follows: TGCAGCGTCCGGAGGAGGGCCGCCAACGAGCAGTACTTC.

The rearrangement uses TRBV6-5 and TRBJ1-3; D ambiguous. CDR1 is MNHEY, CDR2 SVGAGI, per germline. V was clipped by 3 bases and J by 4 bases, with 10 bases between them. The CDR3 sequence is 14 residues long. The CDR3 region is CASSYGTEGNTIYF. CDR3 nucleotide sequence: TGTGCCAGCAGTTATGGAACAGAAGGAAACACCATATATTTT.

This chain connects TRBV7-9 to TRBJ2-7, with 7 bases fitting TRBD2. The germline V gene has CDR1 SEHNR and CDR2 FQNEAQ (reference sequence). This CDR3 has 15 amino acids. V lost 5 bases to trimming and J lost 8 bases; unmatched junction nucleotides: 15. The CDR3 reads CASSRRGWGGYKQYF. The CDR3 DNA follows: TGTGCCAGCAGCCGACGTGGGTGGGGGGGTTACAAGCAGTACTTC.

This clone was detected a few times. This chain joins TRBV5-1 and TRBJ2-3, with 10 bases identical to TRBD2. Trimming took 5 bases from V and 4 from J; bases not matched to a gene: 1. The CDR3 is made up of 13 amino acids. Germline V gene sequence: CDR1 SGHRS, CDR2 YFSETQ. CDR3 sequence (DNA): TGCGCCAGCAGAACTAGCGGGGCAGATACGCAGTATTTT. This codes for CASRTSGADTQYF.

The CDR3 DNA reads as TGTGCCAGCAGCCCCCGAGGGCCTGGAAACACCATATATTTT. Its protein product is CASSPRGPGNTIYF. The chain joins TRBV5-6 to TRBJ1-3; unclear D gene. V lost 4 bases to trimming and J lost 2 bases, with 10 bases between them. This CDR3 comprises 14 residues. CDR1 and CDR2 (germline): SGHDT, YYEEEE.